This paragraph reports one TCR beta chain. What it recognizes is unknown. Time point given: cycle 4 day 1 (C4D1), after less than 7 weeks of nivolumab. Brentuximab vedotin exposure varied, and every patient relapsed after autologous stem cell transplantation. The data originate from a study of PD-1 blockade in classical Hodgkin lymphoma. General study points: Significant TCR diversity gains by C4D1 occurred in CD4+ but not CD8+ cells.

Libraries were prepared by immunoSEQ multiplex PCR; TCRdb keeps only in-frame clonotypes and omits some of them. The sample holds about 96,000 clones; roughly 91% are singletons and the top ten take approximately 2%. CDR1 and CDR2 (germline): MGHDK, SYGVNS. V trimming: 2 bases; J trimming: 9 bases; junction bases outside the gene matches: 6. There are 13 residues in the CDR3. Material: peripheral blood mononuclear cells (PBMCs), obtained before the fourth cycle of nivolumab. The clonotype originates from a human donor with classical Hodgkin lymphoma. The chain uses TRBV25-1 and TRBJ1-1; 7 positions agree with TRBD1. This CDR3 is CASSEGRGLKAFF. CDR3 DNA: TGTGCCAGCAGTGAAGGCAGGGGGTTGAAAGCTTTCTTT.